This T cell receptor beta chain was captured by sequencing in a study of early T cells in non-severe SARS-CoV-2 infection. Study overall: The study sequenced bulk RNA from unsorted whole blood, with chains unpaired. Findings of the study overall: There was a bias toward anti-spike CD8 responses in VDJdb matching, which missed private and CD4 specificities.

The V end was cut by 1 base, the J end by 8 bases, with 14 bases between. CDR1 is SGHTA, CDR2 FQGNSA, per germline. This CDR3 spans 14 amino acids. This clonotype was detected many times. Its antigen is undetermined. The library protocol tagged individual cDNA molecules with unique molecular identifiers. TCRdb re-derived calls from the 5' RACE reads in MiXCR, one entry per CDR3 protein. Of 45,000 to 65,000 distinct CDR3 sequences listed, approximately 11% are singletons. This clonotype was sampled from an adult who was a healthcare worker with PCR-confirmed SARS-CoV-2 infection or an uninfected control (not recorded which). The rearrangement joins TRBV7-2 to TRBJ1-2, with D maybe TRBD1 (5 bases). The material sequenced was whole blood. The CDR3 coding sequence is TGTGCCAGCAGCTTAGACCAGGGAACTTGGGGCTACACCTTC. Its protein is CASSLDQGTWGYTF. Full variable domain (remainder filled in from reference TRBV7-2 and TRBJ1-2): GAGVSQSPSNKVTEKGKDVELRCDPISGHTALYWYRQSLGQGLEFLIYFQGNSAPDKSGLPSDRFSAERTGGSVSTLTIQRTQQEDSAVYLCASSLDQGTWGYTFGSGTRLTVV.